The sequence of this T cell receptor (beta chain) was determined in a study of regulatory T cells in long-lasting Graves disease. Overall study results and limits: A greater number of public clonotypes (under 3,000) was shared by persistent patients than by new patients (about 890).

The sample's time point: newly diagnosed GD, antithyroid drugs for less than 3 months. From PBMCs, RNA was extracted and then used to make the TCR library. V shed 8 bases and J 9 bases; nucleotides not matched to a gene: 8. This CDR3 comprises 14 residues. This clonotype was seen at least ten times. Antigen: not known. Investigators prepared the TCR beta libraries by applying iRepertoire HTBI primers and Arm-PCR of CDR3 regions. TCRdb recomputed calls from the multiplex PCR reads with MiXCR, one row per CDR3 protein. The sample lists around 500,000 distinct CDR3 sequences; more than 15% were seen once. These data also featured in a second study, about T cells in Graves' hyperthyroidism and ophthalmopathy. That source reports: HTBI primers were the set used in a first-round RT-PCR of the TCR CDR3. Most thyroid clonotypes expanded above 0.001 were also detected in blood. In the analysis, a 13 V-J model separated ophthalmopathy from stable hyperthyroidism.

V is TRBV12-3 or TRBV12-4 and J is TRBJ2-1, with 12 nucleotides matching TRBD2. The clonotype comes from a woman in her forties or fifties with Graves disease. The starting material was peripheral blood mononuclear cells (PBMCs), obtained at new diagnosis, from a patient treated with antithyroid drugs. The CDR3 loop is CASGSSGGAGEQFF. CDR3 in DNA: TGTGCCAGCGGATCTAGCGGGGGGGCAGGTGAGCAGTTCTTC.